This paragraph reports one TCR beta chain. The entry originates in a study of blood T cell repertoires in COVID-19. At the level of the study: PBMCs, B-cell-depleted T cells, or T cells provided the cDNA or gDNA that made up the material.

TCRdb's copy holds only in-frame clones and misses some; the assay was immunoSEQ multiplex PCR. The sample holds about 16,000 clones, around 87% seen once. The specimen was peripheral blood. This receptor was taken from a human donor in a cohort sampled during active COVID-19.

The CDR3 sequence is CASSVSPTSPHTGELFF. The CDR3 DNA reads TGTGCCAGCAGCGTAAGCCCGACTAGCCCCCACACCGGGGAGCTGTTTTTT. The chain carries TRBV9 and TRBJ2-2; 7 bases agree with TRBD2. Germline CDR1 is SGDLS and CDR2 is YYNGEE. This CDR3 is 17 amino acids long. The junction had 9 bases not matched to a gene; V was cut back by 1 base and J by 3 bases.